A single sample gave rise to the 10 T cell receptor beta chains below, sequenced in a study of blood T cell repertoires in COVID-19. TCRdb's table, derived via immunoSEQ multiplex PCR, lists solely in-frame clones and lacks some. The repertoire holds approximately 230,000 clones, more than 85% seen once, with over 4% in the top ten. Material for sequencing was PBMCs or T cells enriched from blood (not recorded which). The receptor set was obtained from a young woman who had recovered from COVID-19.

The genes are TRBV20-1 and TRBJ1-2; tentatively, D is TRBD1 (5 bases). The V end was cut by 7 bases, the J end by 5 bases, with 11 bases between. Germline values: CDR1 DFQATT, CDR2 SNEGSKA (reference sequence). The CDR3 is made up of 11 amino acids. CDR3 in amino acids: CSGWGDYGYTF. Here the CDR3 DNA reads TGCAGTGGGTGGGGGGATTATGGCTACACCTTC.

J is TRBJ1-5 and V is TRBV7-2; TRBD1 is a possible D gene (5 bases). Germline V gene sequence: CDR1 SGHTA, CDR2 FQGNSA. There are 15 residues in the CDR3. The V end lost 3 bases, the J end lost 1 base, and 10 bases lay between the germline ends. CDR3 nucleotides: TGTGCCAGCAGCTTGGGCGGGGGAAGCAATCAGCCCCAGCATTTT. This sequence encodes CASSLGGGSNQPQHF.

The chain has TRBV7-2 and TRBJ2-5; no firm D call. V lost 5 bases, J lost 2 bases, and 12 bases lay in between. In germline, CDR1 is SGHTA, CDR2 FQGNSA. This CDR3 has 14 residues. DNA of the CDR3: TGTGCCAGCAGCCCTGATTCAACTCAAGAGACCCAGTACTTC. Translating it yields CASSPDSTQETQYF.

The J gene is TRBJ1-3, the V gene TRBV9, with 7 bases lining up with TRBD1. V dropped 4 bases and J dropped 0; count of bases not matched to a gene: 7. Germline loops: CDR1 SGDLS, CDR2 YYNGEE. There are 16 residues in the CDR3. CDR3 in amino acids: CASSPRQGSSGNTIYF. The CDR3 bases are TGTGCCAGCAGCCCCCGACAGGGAAGCTCTGGAAACACCATATATTTT.

This sequence joins TRBV28 and TRBJ2-4; D ambiguous. Germline values: CDR1 MDHEN, CDR2 SYDVKM. The V gene lost 3 bases and the J gene lost 0 bases, with 12 bases spanning the gap. The CDR3 has 16 amino acids. For the CDR3, the DNA is TGTGCCAGCAGTTTCACCCGTTTACTAGCCAAAAACATTCAGTACTTC. This codes for CASSFTRLLAKNIQYF.

The chain recombines TRBV28 with TRBJ1-2, with D maybe TRBD1 (6 bases). The CDR3 length is 14 residues. The V end was cut by 2 bases, the J end by 5 bases, with 12 bases between. The V gene's germline CDR1 is MDHEN and CDR2 SYDVKM. CDR3 protein: CASSLKAGAYGYTF. The CDR3, as DNA: TGTGCCAGCAGTTTAAAGGCAGGGGCGTATGGCTACACCTTC.

This clone was seen once. The V and J genes are TRBV19 and TRBJ2-7; 7 bases line up with TRBD1. The CDR3 runs 16 residues. The J segment lost 0 bases and the V segment lost 3 bases, leaving 8 bases of the junction unmatched. Germline CDR1 is LNHDA and CDR2 is SQIVND (reference sequence). The CDR3 loop reads CASSISTGIVSYEQYF. The CDR3 DNA follows: TGTGCCAGTAGTATCTCGACAGGGATCGTCTCCTACGAGCAGTACTTC.

The rearrangement links TRBV6-2 or TRBV6-3 to TRBJ1-1; D perhaps matches TRBD1 (6 bases). The ends were cut back, 4 bases at V and 7 bases at J, with 25 bases in the middle. The CDR3 length is 17 residues. Germline CDR1 is MNHEY and CDR2 is SVGEGT. This CDR3 is CASSSVDSGRGIGEAFF. In DNA, the CDR3 is TGTGCCAGCAGTTCTGTAGACAGCGGAAGGGGGATCGGTGAAGCTTTCTTT.

The rearrangement uses TRBV9 and TRBJ1-2; a weak D match, TRBD1 (5 bases). Trimming removed 0 bases from V and 3 bases from J, with 9 bases in between. CDR3 length equals 14 residues. The germline V gene encodes CDR1 SGDLS and CDR2 YYNGEE. DNA of the CDR3: TGTGCCAGCAGCGTAGCTCAGGGCCACTATGGCTACACCTTC. Translation: CASSVAQGHYGYTF.

V is TRBV19 and J is TRBJ1-3; no clear D. The V gene lost 6 bases and the J gene lost 2 bases, with 11 bases spanning the gap. This CDR3 comprises 14 residues. The V gene's germline CDR1 is LNHDA and CDR2 SQIVND (reference sequence). CDR3 sequence (DNA): TGTGCCAGTAGCGAGACGAGGACTGGAAACACCATATATTTT. It translates to CASSETRTGNTIYF.